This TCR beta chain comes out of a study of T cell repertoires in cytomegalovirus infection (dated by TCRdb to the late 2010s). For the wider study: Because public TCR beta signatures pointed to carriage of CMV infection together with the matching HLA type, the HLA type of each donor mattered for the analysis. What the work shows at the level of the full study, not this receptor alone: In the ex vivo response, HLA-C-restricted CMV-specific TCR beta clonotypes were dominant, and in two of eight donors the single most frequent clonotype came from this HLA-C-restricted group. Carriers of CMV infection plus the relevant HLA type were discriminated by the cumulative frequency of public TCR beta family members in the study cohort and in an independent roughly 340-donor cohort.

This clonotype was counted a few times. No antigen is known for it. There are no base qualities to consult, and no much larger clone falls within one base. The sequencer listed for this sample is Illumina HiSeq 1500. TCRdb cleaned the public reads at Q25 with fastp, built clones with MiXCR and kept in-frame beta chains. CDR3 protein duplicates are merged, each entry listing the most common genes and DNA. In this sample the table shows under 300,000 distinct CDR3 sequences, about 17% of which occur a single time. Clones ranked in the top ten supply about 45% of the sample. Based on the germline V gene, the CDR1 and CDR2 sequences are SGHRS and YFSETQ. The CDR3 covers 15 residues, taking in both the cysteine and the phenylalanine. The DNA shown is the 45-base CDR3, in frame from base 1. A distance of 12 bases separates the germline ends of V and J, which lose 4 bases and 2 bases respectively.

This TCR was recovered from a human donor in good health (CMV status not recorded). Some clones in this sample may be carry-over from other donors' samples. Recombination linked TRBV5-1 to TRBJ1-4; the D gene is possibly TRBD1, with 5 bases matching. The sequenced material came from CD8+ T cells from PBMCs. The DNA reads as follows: TGCGCCAGCAGCCCGGGGGAGTCGACTAATGAAAAACTGTTTTTT. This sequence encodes CASSPGESTNEKLFF.